This record looks at one T cell receptor (beta chain) sequence and its context. Its antigen is not identified. Cultured CD4+ T cells had their DNA profiled by the Oncomine TCR Beta short-read assay. MiXCR, applied by TCRdb to the PCR reads, yields one record per CDR3 protein. The sample has some 15,000 distinct CDR3 sequences, less than 60% seen once. Indicated treatment: roughly 10-day PBMC culture with coronavirus spike peptide pools or control peptides (ViraFEST assay). At days 3 and 7, half the medium was exchanged for fresh IL-2 medium. This sample is part of a study of vaccination and CD4 T cells after COVID-19. Study-wide context: Convalescent study patients returned SARS-CoV-2 positive nasal swab PCR results, with 8 or 9 mild cases and one severe. Broader study findings: Among convalescent patients, a median approximately 86% of reactive clones emerged only after vaccination.

The receptor comes from a human donor who had recovered from COVID-19. The sequenced sample consisted of CD4+ T cells from blood, cultured in vitro.

The CDR3 here is CSAPDRTYEQYF. In DNA form, the CDR3 reads TGCAGTGCACCGGACAGAACCTACGAGCAGTACTTC. This rearrangement joins TRBV20-1 to TRBJ2-7; TRBD1 is a possible D gene (6 bases). The CDR3 spans 12 residues. Germline V lookup: CDR1 DFQATT, CDR2 SNEGSKA (reference sequence). Trimming took off 6 bases at V and 2 bases at J, with 11 bases between the two ends.